This T cell receptor (beta chain) derives from a study of blood T cell repertoires in COVID-19. Across the study: Sources were T cells, B-cell-depleted T cells, or PBMCs; the material itself was cDNA or gDNA.

Using immunoSEQ multiplex PCR, the repertoire was profiled, and TCRdb retains in-frame clones only, with some absent. This sample has 200,000 to 250,000 clones, with 70% to 90% found just once. There are 15 residues in the CDR3. Trimming at V came to 0 bases and at J to 2 bases, leaving 3 bases not matched to a gene. Per the germline V gene, CDR1 is SGHRS and CDR2 is YFSETQ. The chain links TRBV5-1 to TRBJ2-5; 8 bases map to TRBD1. Sequenced input: peripheral blood. The sequence was obtained from a woman under 30 who had recovered from COVID-19. CDR3 sequence (DNA): TGCGCCAGCAGCTTGGGCAGGGGGCTTCAAGAGACCCAGTACTTC. Its translation is CASSLGRGLQETQYF. The full variable domain, in which reference TRBV5-1 and TRBJ2-5 provide the parts outside the CDR3, is KAGVTQTPRYLIKTRGQQVTLSCSPISGHRSVSWYQQTPGQGLQFLFEYFSETQRNKGNFPGRFSGRQFSNSRSEMNVSTLELGDSALYLCASSLGRGLQETQYFGPGTRLLVL.